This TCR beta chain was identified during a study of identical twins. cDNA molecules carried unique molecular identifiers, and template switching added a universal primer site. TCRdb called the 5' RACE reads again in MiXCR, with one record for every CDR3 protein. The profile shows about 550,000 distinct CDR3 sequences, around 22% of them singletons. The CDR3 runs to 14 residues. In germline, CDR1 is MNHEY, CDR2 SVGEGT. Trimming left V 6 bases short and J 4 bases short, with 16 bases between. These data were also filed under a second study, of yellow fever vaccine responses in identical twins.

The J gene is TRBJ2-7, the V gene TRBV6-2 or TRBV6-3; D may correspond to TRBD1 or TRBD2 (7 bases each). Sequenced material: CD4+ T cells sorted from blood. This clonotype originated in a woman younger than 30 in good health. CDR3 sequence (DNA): TGTGCCAGCAGACCTACAGGGGAGGGTTACGAGCAGTACGTC. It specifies CASRPTGEGYEQYV.